These 20 T cell receptor beta chains originate from one sample sequenced in a study of cytomegalovirus exposure and HLA in healthy donors. The PCR contained 60 Vbeta and 13 Jbeta primers. Using immunoSEQ multiplex PCR, the repertoire was profiled, and TCRdb retains in-frame clones only, with some absent. The table shows around 130,000 clones, with around 76% occurring only once. Source material: PBMCs. The receptor set was obtained from a woman between 50 and 59 years old in good health and CMV-seronegative.

The genes are TRBV7-9 and TRBJ2-1, with a tentative D call TRBD2 (5 bases). Germline V CDR1 and CDR2: SEHNR, FQNEAQ (reference sequence). CDR3 size: 15 residues. V shed 4 bases and J shed 0 bases, with 10 bases lying between them. The DNA for the CDR3 is TGTGCCAGCAGCTCCCAAGCGGCCTCCTACAATGAGCAGTTCTTC. This translates into CASSSQAASYNEQFF.

The CDR3 coding sequence is TGTGCCATCAGCAGGGGGTATAATGAAAAACTGTTTTTT. Translation: CAISRGYNEKLFF. This sequence joins TRBV10-3 and TRBJ1-4; TRBD1 agrees at 7 bases. Trimming cost V 6 bases and J 4 bases; bases outside gene matches: 2. The CDR3 is 13 amino acids. Germline V CDR1 and CDR2: ENHRY, SYGVKD.

The CDR3 sequence: CASSQTGGANEKLFF. Here the CDR3 DNA reads TGTGCCAGCAGCCAGACGGGAGGGGCAAATGAAAAACTGTTTTTT. This chain joins TRBV7-8 and TRBJ1-4, with D possibly TRBD1 on 5 matching bases. The CDR3 contains 15 residues. Trimming took 5 bases from V and 5 from J, leaving 15 bases between them. CDR1 and CDR2 (germline): SGHVS, FQNEAQ.

The chain links TRBV4-1 to TRBJ2-3; 10 bases fit TRBD2. Losses at the gene ends were 4 bases for V and 5 bases for J; bases not matched to a gene: 9. The length of the CDR3 is 16 residues. The germline CDR1 and CDR2 sequences are MGHRA and YSYEKL. CDR3 DNA: TGCGCCAGCAGCCCGCGGACTAGCGGAGGGGTAGATACGCAGTATTTT. Encoded protein: CASSPRTSGGVDTQYF.

This sequence joins TRBV6-5 and TRBJ2-2; maybe TRBD2 (5 bases). Trimming took off 5 bases at V and 8 bases at J, with 6 bases between the two ends. The length of the CDR3 is 11 residues. Germline CDR1 is MNHEY and CDR2 is SVGAGI. This CDR3 reads CASSRRGELFF. The CDR3 DNA sequence: TGTGCCAGCAGTAGGAGGGGGGAGCTGTTTTTT.

The chain combines TRBV25-1 with TRBJ2-1; 9 bases match TRBD2. Germline V gene data show CDR1 as MGHDK and CDR2 as SYGVNS. V was pared by 8 bases and J by 3 bases, with 8 bases of the junction left unmatched. The CDR3 is 15 amino acids. The CDR3 DNA reads as TGTGCCAGCCAGACAGAGCGGGAGGACTACAATGAGCAGTTCTTC. It translates to CASQTEREDYNEQFF.

The chain couples TRBV9 to TRBJ2-5; 13 bases agree with TRBD2. Germline CDR1 and CDR2: SGDLS and YYNGEE. The CDR3 runs 15 residues. The trim removed 3 bases at V and 7 bases at J, leaving 6 bases unmatched. This chain's CDR3 is CASSGGLAGEGTQYF. For the CDR3, the DNA is TGTGCCAGCAGCGGAGGACTAGCGGGAGAGGGGACCCAGTACTTC.

The chain employs TRBV6-1 and TRBJ2-1; a possible D gene is TRBD2 (5 bases). The CDR3 length is 16 residues. Trimming removed 4 bases from V and 0 bases from J, with 13 bases in between. Germline CDR1 MNHNS, CDR2 SASEGT. The CDR3 is CASSGQRSTSYNEQFF. The DNA for the CDR3 is TGTGCCAGCAGTGGGCAGCGGTCTACCTCCTACAATGAGCAGTTCTTC.

This clone was detected a few times. This chain's CDR3 is CASSSSGQRNTEAFF. The CDR3 bases are TGCGCCAGCAGCTCTTCCGGACAGAGAAACACTGAAGCTTTCTTT. The chain carries TRBV5-1 and TRBJ1-1; D perhaps matches TRBD1 (6 bases). Trimming took off 3 bases at V and 2 bases at J, with 14 bases between the two ends. The CDR3 length is 15 residues. From germline, CDR1 is SGHRS and CDR2 YFSETQ.

The genes are TRBV4-2 and TRBJ1-2; D is possibly TRBD1 (6 bases). The V and J ends lost 4 bases and 3 bases respectively, with 24 bases between them. The germline V gene encodes CDR1 LGHNA and CDR2 YNFKEQ. CDR3 length: 18 amino acids. CDR3 sequence reads: CASSPSRLGGADHYGYTF. The CDR3 DNA reads TGTGCCAGCAGCCCCTCACGTTTGGGGGGGGCGGACCACTATGGCTACACCTTC.

The chain links TRBV6-4 to TRBJ1-1; TRBD1 matches at 11 bases. The CDR3 length is 14 residues. V was pared by 3 bases and J by 4 bases, with 1 base of the junction left unmatched. CDR1 MRHNA and CDR2 SNTAGT come from the germline V gene. In DNA form, the CDR3 reads TGTGCCAGCAGTGAGGGACAGGGGGTCACTGAAGCTTTCTTT. Translating gives CASSEGQGVTEAFF.

This clone is a singleton in its sample. The CDR3 nucleotides are TGTGCCAGCTCATCCGGGAAATTCACAGATACGCAGTATTTT. It encodes CASSSGKFTDTQYF. The J gene is TRBJ2-3, the V gene TRBV18, with D possibly matching TRBD2 (5 bases). Germline values: CDR1 KGHSH, CDR2 LQKENI. V was trimmed by 5 bases and J by 2 bases, leaving 11 bases between them. The CDR3 is made up of 14 amino acids.

This clone has only one observation. This chain joins TRBV7-2 and TRBJ1-2, with D unresolved. The CDR3 sequence is 14 residues long. Trimming took off 1 base at V and 4 bases at J, with 10 bases between the two ends. From germline, CDR1 is SGHTA and CDR2 FQGNSA. The chain's CDR3 is CASSLGGTSYGYTF. The CDR3 coding sequence is TGTGCCAGCAGCTTAGGTGGCACCAGCTATGGCTACACCTTC.

The V call is TRBV6-1, the J call TRBJ2-1, with D perhaps TRBD1 (6 bases). Trimming removed 4 bases at V and 9 bases at J, with 16 bases between. In germline, CDR1 is MNHNS, CDR2 SASEGT. The CDR3 sequence is 14 residues long. The CDR3 loop is CASSAKRGTSEQFF. CDR3 nucleotide sequence: TGTGCCAGCAGTGCCAAGAGGGGGACATCTGAGCAGTTCTTC.

This clone was observed a few times. V and J are TRBV2 and TRBJ1-1; D is uncertain. The V end lost 8 bases, the J end lost 1 base, and 17 bases lay between the germline ends. The CDR3 is 15 amino acids. Germline loops: CDR1 SNHLY, CDR2 FYNNEI. CDR3 residues: CASRPSPLPNTEAFF. The CDR3 DNA is TGTGCCAGCCGTCCTAGCCCTCTACCGAACACTGAAGCTTTCTTT.

This clone has more than one count but fewer than ten. The CDR3 spells CASSFQGSGANVLTF. The CDR3 region has the DNA TGTGCCAGCAGCTTCCAGGGGTCTGGGGCCAACGTCCTGACTTTC. The gene calls are TRBV13 and TRBJ2-6, with D maybe TRBD1 (6 bases). The ends were cut back, 3 bases at V and 1 base at J, with 7 bases in the middle. CDR1 is PRHDT, CDR2 FYEKMQ, per germline (reference sequence). CDR3 length equals 15 residues.

As concerns this clone: Mismatch with germline at one junction end may stem from a read error. J is TRBJ1-2 and V is TRBV7-9; D may be TRBD1 (6 bases). This CDR3 region has 14 residues. The germline V gene encodes CDR1 SEHNR and CDR2 FQNEAQ (reference sequence). The CDR3 loop reads CASSLATGLFRLAF. The CDR3 nucleotides read TGTGCCAGCAGCTTAGCAACAGGGCTCTTCCGCCTGGCCTTC.

The rearrangement links TRBV9 to TRBJ2-1; D not resolved. This CDR3 is built from 13 residues. Germline V gene lookup returns CDR1 SGDLS and CDR2 YYNGEE. Trimming cost V 5 bases and J 10 bases, with 16 bases left between them. The DNA for the CDR3 is TGTGCCAGCAGTTCAGTCGGCGGAATCGAGCAGTTCTTC. Residues: CASSSVGGIEQFF.

V and J are TRBV28 and TRBJ1-1; 10 bases map to TRBD1. The CDR3 is 18 residues long. Unmatched junction bases numbered 11, after V lost 3 bases and J lost 1 base. Germline lookup yields CDR1 MDHEN and CDR2 SYDVKM. Here the CDR3 reads CASSLTGTGVGPNTEAFF. The CDR3, as DNA: TGTGCCAGCAGTTTGACGGGGACAGGGGTGGGTCCGAACACTGAAGCTTTCTTT. The full variable domain, with the rest looked up from reference TRBV28 and TRBJ1-1, is DVKVTQSSRYLVKRTGEKVFLECVQDMDHENMFWYRQDPGLGLRLIYFSYDVKMKEKGDIPEGYSVSREKKERFSLILESASTNQTSMYLCASSLTGTGVGPNTEAFFGQGTRLTVV.

The chain recombines TRBV7-9 with TRBJ2-1, with D possibly being TRBD2 (7 bases). Between the trimmed V and J ends, which lost 1 base and 6 bases, there was a span of 10 bases. This CDR3 has 14 residues. Germline V lookup: CDR1 SEHNR, CDR2 FQNEAQ (reference sequence). The CDR3 nucleotides read TGTGCCAGCAGCTTAGAGGGGGGGGGCAATGAGCAGTTCTTC. Amino acid sequence: CASSLEGGGNEQFF.